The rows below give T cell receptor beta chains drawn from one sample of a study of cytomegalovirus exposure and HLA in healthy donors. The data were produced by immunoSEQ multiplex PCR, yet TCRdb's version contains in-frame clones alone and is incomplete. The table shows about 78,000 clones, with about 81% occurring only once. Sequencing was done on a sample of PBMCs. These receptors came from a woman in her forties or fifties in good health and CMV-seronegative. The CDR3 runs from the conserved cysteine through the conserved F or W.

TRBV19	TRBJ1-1	CASSIGTPHGWNTEAFF
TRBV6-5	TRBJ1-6	CAGSTIQGAPLHF
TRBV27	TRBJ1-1	CASSLAAGFDTEAFF
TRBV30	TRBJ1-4	CAWVQTGDEKLFF
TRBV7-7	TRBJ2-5	CASSLLYGVQETQYF
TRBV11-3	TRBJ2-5	CASSSGQGTSQETQYF
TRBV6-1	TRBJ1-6	CASSDLQGSPLHF
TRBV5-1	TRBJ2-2	CASSLVADSRTGELFF
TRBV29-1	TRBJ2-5	CSYYRGQETQYF
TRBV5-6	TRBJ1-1	CASSLGETANTEAFF
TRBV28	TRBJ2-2	CASSFLAGEVTGELFF
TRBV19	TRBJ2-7	CASSPGGLSYEQYF
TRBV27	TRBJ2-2	CASSLSAGGANTGELFF
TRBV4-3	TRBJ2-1	CASSRAPSGGRQGNEQFF
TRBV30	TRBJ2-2	CAWGSTGELFF
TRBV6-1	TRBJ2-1	CASSVAEYNEQFF
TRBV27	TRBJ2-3	CASSLSRLAGATDTQYF
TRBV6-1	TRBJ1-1	CASSEARTGGEAFF
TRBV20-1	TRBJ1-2	CSVDREHGYTF
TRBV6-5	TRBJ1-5	CASSKQSGPQHF
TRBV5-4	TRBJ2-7	CASSLGVRGIGSYEQYF
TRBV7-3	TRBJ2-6	CASSPHSGANVLTF